The 10 T cell receptor beta chains in this list originate from one sample, sequenced in a study of cytomegalovirus exposure and HLA in healthy donors. With 60 Vbeta and 13 Jbeta primers, the PCR was carried out. Clones were read by immunoSEQ multiplex PCR, and TCRdb kept only the in-frame ones, dropping some. There are about 89,000 clones in the sample; 70% to 80% occur only once, and around 3.5% lies in the top ten. Sequenced sample: PBMCs. These receptors came from a man aged 25-40 years in good health and CMV-seronegative.

The J gene is TRBJ1-4, the V gene TRBV2; unclear D gene. CDR1 and CDR2 (germline): SNHLY, FYNNEI. This CDR3 comprises 16 residues. V was clipped by 6 bases and J by 4 bases, with 18 bases between them. The CDR3 here is CASRVHKSRVNEKLFF. The CDR3, as DNA: TGTGCCAGCAGGGTCCACAAATCGCGGGTTAATGAAAAACTGTTTTTT.

The chain uses TRBV6-5 and TRBJ2-3, with 10 nucleotides matching TRBD1. Germline loops: CDR1 MNHEY, CDR2 SVGAGI. CDR3 size: 15 residues. V was pared by 4 bases and J by 3 bases, with 4 bases of the junction left unmatched. The CDR3 sequence is CASSSGTGVTDTQYF. In nucleotides, the CDR3 is TGTGCCAGCAGTTCTGGGACAGGGGTAACAGATACGCAGTATTTT.

The chain has TRBV7-9 and TRBJ1-1, with 9 bases lining up with TRBD1. CDR3 length equals 16 residues. J gave up 2 bases and V 4 bases, and 8 bases lay outside the gene matches. CDR1 SEHNR and CDR2 FQNEAQ come from the germline V gene (reference sequence). CDR3 coding DNA: TGTGCCAGCAGCTCAATGGGACAGGGTAGTAACACTGAAGCTTTCTTT. Translated, it gives CASSSMGQGSNTEAFF. Looking up the rest from reference TRBV7-9 and TRBJ1-1 gives the full variable domain: DTGVSQNPRHKITKRGQNVTFRCDPISEHNRLYWYRQTLGQGPEFLTYFQNEAQLEKSRLLSDRFSAERPKGSFSTLEIQRTEQGDSAMYLCASSSMGQGSNTEAFFGQGTRLTVV.

The chain carries TRBV28 and TRBJ2-2; TRBD1 might be the D (5 bases). CDR3 size: 15 residues. Germline loops: CDR1 MDHEN, CDR2 SYDVKM. Trimming took 2 bases from V and 4 from J, leaving 11 bases between them. The CDR3 DNA reads TGTGCCAGCAGTTTACCAGGGTCGGGCACCGGGGAGCTGTTTTTT. Translated, it gives CASSLPGSGTGELFF.

The rearrangement links TRBV9 to TRBJ2-6; the match to TRBD2 covers 8 bases. The V and J ends lost 1 base and 2 bases, in that order; junction bases with no gene match: 8. The germline gives CDR1 SGDLS, CDR2 YYNGEE. The CDR3 extends over 18 amino acids. CDR3 sequence (DNA): TGTGCCAGCAGCGTACTCGGAAGCGGGGGTCCTGGGGCCAACGTCCTGACTTTC. This codes for CASSVLGSGGPGANVLTF.

This clone has a handful of counts. In DNA, the CDR3 is TGTGCCAGCAGTGACACCTATGGCTACACCTTC. It is translated as CASSDTYGYTF. The V call is TRBV6-5, the J call TRBJ1-2; D gene unclear. Trimming removed 5 bases at V and 4 bases at J, with 5 bases between. Germline V gives CDR1 MNHEY, CDR2 SVGAGI. This CDR3 has 11 residues.

V and J are TRBV27 and TRBJ2-3; D gene uncertain. Germline V gives CDR1 MNHEY, CDR2 SMNVEV (reference sequence). CDR3 length: 16 residues. The germline V and J ends were trimmed by 4 bases and 2 bases, with 16 bases remaining between them. The CDR3 spells CASSSVRPHPTDTQYF. The CDR3 region has the DNA TGTGCCAGCAGTTCCGTGCGTCCGCACCCCACAGATACGCAGTATTTT.

This rearrangement joins TRBV10-1 to TRBJ2-7; 10 bases are shared with TRBD2. The V and J ends lost 3 bases and 4 bases, in that order; junction bases with no gene match: 6. The CDR3 runs to 15 residues. Germline CDR1 WNHNN, CDR2 SYGVQD (reference sequence). Written as DNA, the CDR3 is TGCGCCAGCAGTGAACTAGCGGGAAGGGGTTACGAGCAGTACTTC. Translating gives CASSELAGRGYEQYF.

This clone appeared a few times. J is TRBJ2-7 and V is TRBV11-3; D might be TRBD1 (5 bases). The CDR3 runs to 14 residues. The germline V gene encodes CDR1 SGHNT and CDR2 YENEEA. Between the trimmed V and J ends, which lost 8 bases and 0 bases, there was a span of 14 bases. The CDR3 is CASSRGPSSYEQYF. In DNA, the CDR3 is TGTGCCAGCTCTAGGGGCCCCAGCTCCTACGAGCAGTACTTC.

The chain couples TRBV4-1 to TRBJ2-7; TRBD1 might be the D (6 bases). The ends were cut back, 5 bases at V and 2 bases at J, with 16 bases in the middle. The CDR3 is 15 residues long. The germline V gene has CDR1 MGHRA and CDR2 YSYEKL. In DNA, the CDR3 is TGCGCCAGCAGCTTACGGGACATTAACACCTACGAGCAGTACTTC. Translation: CASSLRDINTYEQYF.